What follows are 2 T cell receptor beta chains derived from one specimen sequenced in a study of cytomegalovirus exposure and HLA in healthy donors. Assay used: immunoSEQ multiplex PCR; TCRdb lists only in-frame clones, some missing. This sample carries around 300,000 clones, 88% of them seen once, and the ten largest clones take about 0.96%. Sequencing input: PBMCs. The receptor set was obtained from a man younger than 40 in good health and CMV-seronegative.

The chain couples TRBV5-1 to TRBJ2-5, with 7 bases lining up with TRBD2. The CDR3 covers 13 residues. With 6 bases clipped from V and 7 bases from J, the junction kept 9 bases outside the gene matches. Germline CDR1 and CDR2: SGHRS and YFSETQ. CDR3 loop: CASTGLADVTQYF. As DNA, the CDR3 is TGCGCCAGCACGGGGCTAGCGGACGTGACCCAGTACTTC.

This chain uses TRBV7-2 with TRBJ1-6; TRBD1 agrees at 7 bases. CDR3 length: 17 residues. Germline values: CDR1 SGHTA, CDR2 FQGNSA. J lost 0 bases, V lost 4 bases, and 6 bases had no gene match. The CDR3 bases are TGTGCCAGCAGCTGGGGACAGATTAGCTCCTATAATTCACCCCTCCACTTT. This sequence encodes CASSWGQISSYNSPLHF.